These 24 T cell receptor beta chains originate from one sample sequenced in a study of blood T cell repertoires in COVID-19. The repertoire was sequenced with immunoSEQ multiplex PCR; TCRdb's copy has only in-frame clones and lacks some. Seen here are 350,000 or so clones, over 75% observed once, and the top ten hold approximately 0.99%. The sequenced sample consisted of PBMCs or T cells enriched from blood (not recorded which). The receptors come from a woman under 40 who had recovered from COVID-19.

CDR3 protein: CASSETSGPYEQYF. In DNA, the CDR3 is TGTGCCAGCAGCGAGACTAGCGGGCCCTACGAGCAGTACTTC. The V and J genes are TRBV7-2 and TRBJ2-7; 10 nucleotides line up with TRBD2. The CDR3 extends over 14 amino acids. V trimming: 5 bases; J trimming: 2 bases; junction bases outside the gene matches: 3. CDR1 SGHTA and CDR2 FQGNSA come from the germline V gene.

V usage is TRBV2 and J usage is TRBJ1-1; maybe TRBD1 (5 bases). The CDR3 spans 13 residues. V lost 6 bases, J lost 3 bases, and 11 bases lay in between. CDR1 is SNHLY, CDR2 FYNNEI, per germline. CDR3 loop: CASRVGGYTEAFF. The CDR3 DNA sequence: TGTGCCAGCAGGGTTGGGGGGTACACTGAAGCTTTCTTT.

The V call is TRBV7-6, the J call TRBJ2-2; no reliable D call. V was trimmed by 11 bases and J by 4 bases, leaving 5 bases between them. The germline CDR1 and CDR2 sequences are SGHVS and FNYEAQ. The CDR3 is 10 residues long. The CDR3 here is CAPSTGELFF. CDR3 in DNA: TGTGCCCCCAGCACCGGGGAGCTGTTTTTT.

This clone showed up just a few times. V is TRBV7-8 and J is TRBJ1-5; 11 bases agree with TRBD1. The J segment lost 6 bases and the V segment lost 5 bases, leaving 6 bases of the junction unmatched. There are 15 residues in the CDR3. The germline CDR1 and CDR2 sequences are SGHVS and FQNEAQ. CDR3 sequence reads: CASSQDRGPSQPQHF. For the CDR3, the DNA is TGTGCCAGCAGCCAGGACAGGGGGCCGAGTCAGCCCCAGCATTTT.

J is TRBJ1-1 and V is TRBV4-1; 7 nucleotides agree with TRBD1. Germline trimming cut 3 bases from V and 2 bases from J; bases unmatched to any gene: 6. Germline lookup yields CDR1 MGHRA and CDR2 YSYEKL. CDR3 size: 15 residues. The CDR3: CASSQSRTGNTEAFF. The CDR3 DNA reads TGCGCCAGCAGCCAGTCGAGGACAGGCAACACTGAAGCTTTCTTT.

V gene TRBV28 combines with J gene TRBJ2-7, with D possibly TRBD2 on 7 matching bases. Germline assignment: CDR1 MDHEN and CDR2 SYDVKM. The CDR3 has 14 amino acids. V lost 2 bases, J lost 4 bases, and 12 bases lay in between. The CDR3 sequence: CASSLRGGPYEQYF. As DNA, the CDR3 is TGTGCCAGCAGTTTAAGGGGGGGCCCTTACGAGCAGTACTTC.

This clone was recorded a few times. In DNA form, the CDR3 reads TGTGCCAGCAGTACTAGCGGGGGTTCCTACGAGCAGTACTTC. Protein: CASSTSGGSYEQYF. J is TRBJ2-7 and V is TRBV27; 11 nucleotides align to TRBD2. This CDR3 is 14 amino acids long. The ends lost 5 bases at V and 1 base at J; junction bases unmatched: 1. CDR1 MNHEY and CDR2 SMNVEV come from the germline V gene (reference sequence).

The chain has TRBV25-1 and TRBJ1-1, with 8 positions matching TRBD1. The CDR3 loop spans 12 amino acids. With 10 bases clipped from V and 7 bases from J, the junction kept 8 bases outside the gene matches. CDR1 is MGHDK, CDR2 SYGVNS, per germline. CDR3 residues: CAMEDREGEAFF. The CDR3 DNA reads TGTGCCATGGAGGACAGGGAGGGTGAAGCTTTCTTT.

The chain uses TRBV5-6 and TRBJ2-2, with a tentative D call TRBD1 (5 bases). The CDR3 runs to 15 residues. Germline CDR1 and CDR2: SGHDT and YYEEEE. The V gene lost 4 bases and the J gene lost 5 bases, with 15 bases spanning the gap. The CDR3 DNA reads as TGTGCCAGCAGCGGAAAACAGGCTGGGACCGGGGAGCTGTTTTTT. Translating it yields CASSGKQAGTGELFF.

The V gene is TRBV19, the J gene TRBJ2-3; D possibly corresponds to TRBD2 (6 bases). CDR1 LNHDA and CDR2 SQIVND come from the germline V gene (reference sequence). The V gene lost 1 base and the J gene lost 0 bases, with 17 bases spanning the gap. CDR3 size: 18 residues. DNA for the CDR3: TGTGCCAGTAGTATAGGGTGGGGGACTGGTTCTAGCACAGATACGCAGTATTTT. Amino acid sequence: CASSIGWGTGSSTDTQYF.

The chain combines TRBV4-1 with TRBJ1-1; no clear D. CDR1 is MGHRA, CDR2 YSYEKL, per germline. The CDR3 has 14 amino acids. Trimming shortened V by 1 base and J by 4 bases, and 10 bases separated the two germline ends. The CDR3 sequence: CASSQVIGSTEAFF. The CDR3 DNA reads TGCGCCAGCAGCCAAGTCATAGGGAGCACTGAAGCTTTCTTT.

The J gene is TRBJ2-7, the V gene TRBV2; 11 nucleotides align to TRBD1. The CDR3 consists of 14 residues. Per the germline V gene, CDR1 is SNHLY and CDR2 is FYNNEI. V was pared by 4 bases and J by 3 bases, with 2 bases of the junction left unmatched. Here the CDR3 reads CASSVGTGGYEQYF. For the CDR3, the DNA is TGTGCCAGCAGTGTGGGGACAGGGGGCTACGAGCAGTACTTC.

This clone appeared a single time. V gene TRBV4-3 combines with J gene TRBJ2-7; TRBD2 matches at 11 bases. The CDR3 runs to 16 residues. The germline V gene encodes CDR1 LGHNA and CDR2 YSLEER. V lost 1 base, J lost 1 base, and 3 bases stayed unmatched. The CDR3 sequence: CASSQAGLAVSYEQYF. The CDR3 DNA reads as TGCGCCAGCAGCCAAGCGGGACTAGCGGTATCCTACGAGCAGTACTTC.

This chain uses TRBV7-6 with TRBJ2-7; 11 bases are a match to TRBD1. Trimming removed 5 bases from V and 3 bases from J; junction bases left unmatched: 15. CDR1 and CDR2 (germline): SGHVS, FNYEAQ. This CDR3 is built from 18 residues. The CDR3 nucleotides read TGTGCCAGCAGCCCTGTGAGGGTCCGGGACAGGGGGGGCTACGAGCAGTACTTC. Its translation: CASSPVRVRDRGGYEQYF.

This clone came up once. V usage is TRBV30 and J usage is TRBJ1-6, with 7 bases lining up with TRBD1. J gave up 10 bases and V 1 base, and 10 bases lay outside the gene matches. Germline V gives CDR1 GTSNPN, CDR2 SVGIG (reference sequence). CDR3 length: 15 residues. CDR3 loop: CAWSAQTGIGSPLHF. CDR3 nucleotide sequence: TGTGCCTGGAGTGCGCAGACAGGGATCGGGTCACCCCTCCACTTT.

The rearrangement uses TRBV27 and TRBJ2-4; 8 positions agree with TRBD2. The V gene's germline CDR1 is MNHEY and CDR2 SMNVEV (reference sequence). J lost 0 bases, V lost 5 bases, and 9 bases had no gene match. The CDR3 is 17 residues long. The CDR3 DNA follows: TGTGCCAGCAGTCCCTCGCGGGGGGCCCTAGCCAAAAACATTCAGTACTTC. It specifies CASSPSRGALAKNIQYF.

V and J are TRBV5-6 and TRBJ1-1; no reliable D call. Between the trimmed V and J ends, which lost 0 bases and 2 bases, there was a span of 11 bases. The CDR3 totals 15 residues. Germline loops: CDR1 SGHDT, CDR2 YYEEEE. The CDR3 DNA sequence: TGTGCCAGCAGCTTGGGGCGTCTAGGAAACACTGAAGCTTTCTTT. Its protein product is CASSLGRLGNTEAFF.

The DNA for the CDR3 is TGTGCCAGCAGTGAAGCCACTCTCAACACTGAAGCTTTCTTT. It yields the protein CASSEATLNTEAFF. The rearrangement links TRBV2 to TRBJ1-1; D uncertain. The CDR3 consists of 14 residues. With 0 bases removed from V and 2 bases from J, the gap between germline ends came to 7 bases. Per the germline V gene, CDR1 is SNHLY and CDR2 is FYNNEI.

This chain uses TRBV28 with TRBJ2-1, with TRBD1 matching 8 bases. Germline CDR1 MDHEN, CDR2 SYDVKM. The trim removed 5 bases at V and 10 bases at J, leaving 16 bases unmatched. The CDR3 runs 16 residues. CDR3 region: CASSRQGLAPTIEQFF. The CDR3 region has the DNA TGTGCCAGCAGTCGACAGGGGTTGGCCCCCACAATCGAGCAGTTCTTC.

The chain links TRBV18 to TRBJ1-4; D gene uncertain. The CDR3 length is 14 residues. CDR1 KGHSH and CDR2 LQKENI come from the germline V gene. With 6 bases removed from V and 12 bases from J, the gap between germline ends came to 20 bases. The CDR3 sequence: CASSSEGAHLELFF. Written as DNA, the CDR3 is TGTGCCAGCTCGTCGGAGGGCGCTCACCTCGAACTGTTTTTT.

The chain's CDR3 is CASSGRRDRGQETQYF. The CDR3 DNA sequence: TGTGCCAGTAGTGGACGCCGGGACAGGGGGCAGGAGACCCAGTACTTC. This chain uses TRBV19 with TRBJ2-5; 12 bases fit TRBD1. Per germline, CDR1 LNHDA and CDR2 SQIVND (reference sequence). The CDR3 is made up of 16 amino acids. V was clipped by 5 bases and J by 5 bases; unmatched bases: 9.

This clone was observed a single time. J is TRBJ2-2 and V is TRBV4-1; TRBD2 agrees at 10 bases. In germline, CDR1 is MGHRA, CDR2 YSYEKL. With V trimmed by 5 bases and J by 6 bases, 12 bases remained unmatched. This CDR3 has 17 amino acids. The CDR3 loop reads CASSGSLKSGGAGELFF. The CDR3 DNA follows: TGCGCCAGCAGCGGCAGTCTGAAAAGCGGGGGGGCCGGGGAGCTGTTTTTT.

The rearrangement joins TRBV19 to TRBJ2-7; 9 bases align to TRBD2. The junction had 8 bases not matched to a gene; V was cut back by 6 bases and J by 2 bases. CDR1 is LNHDA, CDR2 SQIVND, per germline (reference sequence). This CDR3 spans 15 amino acids. The CDR3 DNA sequence: TGTGCCAGTAGCATTAGCGGGGGCCCTACCTACGAGCAGTACTTC. Protein sequence: CASSISGGPTYEQYF.

CDR3 sequence: CASSTRDRGSVFF. The CDR3 coding sequence is TGTGCCAGCAGTACACGGGACAGGGGATCGGTGTTTTTT. The chain has TRBV6-5 and TRBJ2-2; 10 bases agree with TRBD1. The CDR3 covers 13 residues. V gave up 5 bases and J gave up 15 bases; unmatched junction bases: 9. Germline V gene sequence: CDR1 MNHEY, CDR2 SVGAGI.